This TCR beta chain appears in the sequencing data of a study of cytomegalovirus exposure and HLA in healthy donors. The CDR3 has 14 residues. Germline V gene lookup returns CDR1 SEHNR and CDR2 FQNEAQ (reference sequence). Trimming stripped 1 base from V and 5 bases from J, with 9 bases between. Whole-study findings and limits: In vitro confirmation showed three CMV-associated chains to be CMV antigen specific.

PCR used 60 Vbeta primers and 13 Jbeta primers. Libraries were prepared by immunoSEQ multiplex PCR; TCRdb keeps only in-frame clonotypes and omits some of them. The table lists tens of thousands of clones, more than 70% of them singletons. The table lists this clone with a few counts. Its antigen is unidentified. The chain carries TRBV7-9 and TRBJ1-5, with D tentatively TRBD1 (5 bases). The source is a woman aged 40 to 50 in good health and CMV-seronegative. Material: PBMCs. CDR3 residues: CASSLGGSHQPQHF. CDR3 DNA sequence: TGTGCCAGCAGCTTAGGGGGCTCGCATCAGCCCCAGCATTTT.